The source of this T cell receptor beta chain is a study of cytomegalovirus exposure and HLA in healthy donors. Overall study: An earlier analysis identified 117 million unique TCR beta sequences in about 200 million T cells. Roughly 80 million unique TCRs from HLA-typed donors made up an early data release. Whole-study findings and limits: Some TCR beta chains (about 170 of them) were listed as cytomegalovirus-associated.

Primers included in the PCR were 60 Vbeta and 13 Jbeta primers. The protocol was immunoSEQ multiplex PCR, while the TCRdb copy is restricted to in-frame clones and leaves out a portion. The sample shows about 120,000 clones, roughly 65% of them seen only once. The CDR3 totals 15 residues. V shed 4 bases and J shed 0 bases, with 11 bases lying between them. Germline V gene data show CDR1 as SGHRS and CDR2 as YFSETQ. Comments on this clone: Its antigen remains unknown.

This clonotype was sampled from a man aged 40-49 years in good health and CMV-seropositive. The source material was PBMCs. The chain combines TRBV5-1 with TRBJ2-4; tentatively, D is TRBD2 (5 bases). The CDR3 nucleotides are TGCGCCAGCAGCGAGCCCGGACTAGCCAAAAACATTCAGTACTTC. Its translation is CASSEPGLAKNIQYF.